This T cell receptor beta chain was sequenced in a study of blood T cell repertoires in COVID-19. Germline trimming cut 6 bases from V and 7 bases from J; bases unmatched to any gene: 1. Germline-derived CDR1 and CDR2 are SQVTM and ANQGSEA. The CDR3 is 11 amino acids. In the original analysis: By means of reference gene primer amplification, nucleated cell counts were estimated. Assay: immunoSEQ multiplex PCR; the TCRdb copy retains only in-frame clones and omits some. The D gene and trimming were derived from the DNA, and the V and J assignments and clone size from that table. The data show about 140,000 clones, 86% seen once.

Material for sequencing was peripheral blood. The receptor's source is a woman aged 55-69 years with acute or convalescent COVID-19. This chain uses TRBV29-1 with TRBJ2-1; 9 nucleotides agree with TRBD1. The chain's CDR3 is CSVGQGNEQFF. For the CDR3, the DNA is TGCAGCGTCGGACAGGGGAATGAGCAGTTCTTC.